The 32 T cell receptor beta chains reported below all come from one sample, sequenced in a study of blood T cell repertoires in COVID-19. The method was immunoSEQ multiplex PCR; TCRdb's version includes in-frame clones alone and lacks a portion of them. The data show roughly 140,000 clones, approximately 91% seen once. Sequences were obtained from peripheral blood. These receptors came from a man in his forties or fifties with active or convalescent COVID-19.

This clone showed up just once. The CDR3 protein is CASSSVYEQYF. The CDR3 DNA reads as TGTGCCAGCAGTTCAGTCTACGAGCAGTACTTC. The rearrangement links TRBV6-5 to TRBJ2-7, with D unresolved. Looked up from germline, CDR1 is MNHEY and CDR2 is SVGAGI. The length of the CDR3 is 11 residues. The ends were cut back, 4 bases at V and 3 bases at J, with 4 bases in the middle.

The rearrangement uses TRBV11-2 and TRBJ2-1; TRBD2 agrees at 8 bases. The CDR3 extends over 15 amino acids. From germline, CDR1 is SGHAT and CDR2 FQNNGV. Trimming removed 5 bases from V and 10 bases from J; junction bases left unmatched: 13. The CDR3 bases are TGTGCCAGCAGCGCGCTAGCGGGTTCCCTCGGGGAGCAGTTCTTC. As protein: CASSALAGSLGEQFF.

This chain joins TRBV7-9 and TRBJ2-3; 10 nucleotides match TRBD2. Germline V gene data show CDR1 as SEHNR and CDR2 as FQNEAQ (reference sequence). This CDR3 has 17 amino acids. The V and J ends lost 5 bases and 7 bases, in that order; junction bases with no gene match: 15. The CDR3 nucleotides read TGTGCCAGCAGCCCAGCCCCCAAGCGGGAGGGCCTCCATACGCAGTATTTT. Its protein product is CASSPAPKREGLHTQYF.

The chain carries TRBV25-1 and TRBJ2-5; D not certain. The CDR3 sequence is 13 residues long. Looked up from germline, CDR1 is MGHDK and CDR2 is SYGVNS. Between the trimmed V and J ends, which lost 0 bases and 5 bases, there was a span of 7 bases. In DNA, the CDR3 is TGTGCCAGCAGTGAATATTTTAGCGAGACCCAGTACTTC. The encoded protein is CASSEYFSETQYF.

J is TRBJ1-2 and V is TRBV28; TRBD1 is a possible D gene (5 bases). The CDR3 sequence is 14 residues long. V lost 2 bases and J lost 3, with 10 bases in between. Germline-derived CDR1 and CDR2 are MDHEN and SYDVKM. The CDR3 nucleotides are TGTGCCAGCAGTTTACAGGGAGGGCACTATGGCTACACCTTC. Protein sequence: CASSLQGGHYGYTF.

The rearrangement uses TRBV28 and TRBJ1-3; 7 bases line up with TRBD1. CDR3 length: 16 residues. CDR1 is MDHEN and CDR2 is SYDVKM in the germline V gene. The V and J ends lost 6 bases and 0 bases, in that order; junction bases with no gene match: 8. CDR3 sequence: CASRIGGQFSGNTIYF. CDR3 in DNA: TGTGCCAGCAGGATCGGGGGACAGTTCTCTGGAAACACCATATATTTT.

The chain carries TRBV7-2 and TRBJ2-1; D call uncertain. Deletions cut 4 bases from V and 1 base from J, with 5 bases between. The germline gives CDR1 SGHTA, CDR2 FQGNSA. The CDR3 length is 13 residues. The CDR3 DNA reads TGTGCCAGCAGCTCAGGTTCCTACAATGAGCAGTTCTTC. Its protein is CASSSGSYNEQFF.

Concerning this clone: Other nucleotide sequences from this sample produce the same CDR3. The rearrangement uses TRBV7-9 and TRBJ2-3; 7 positions match TRBD1. With V trimmed by 5 bases and J by 0 bases, 2 bases remained unmatched. Germline CDR1 and CDR2: SEHNR and FQNEAQ (reference sequence). The CDR3 is 14 residues long. The CDR3, as DNA: TGTGCCAGCAGCCTACAGGGGAGCACAGATACGCAGTATTTT. Translating gives CASSLQGSTDTQYF.

The V call is TRBV5-1, the J call TRBJ1-5, with D tentatively TRBD1 (5 bases). The length of the CDR3 is 13 residues. Germline V CDR1 and CDR2: SGHRS, YFSETQ. Trimming removed 0 bases from V and 5 bases from J, with 6 bases in between. The CDR3 DNA reads as TGCGCCAGCAGCTTGGTAGGGGATCAGCCCCAGCATTTT. Amino acid sequence: CASSLVGDQPQHF.

With regard to this clone: Other DNA sequences in this specimen translate into the identical CDR3. The rearrangement joins TRBV5-1 to TRBJ2-1, with 13 nucleotides matching TRBD2. The CDR3 contains 15 residues. V shed 3 bases and J 7 bases; nucleotides not matched to a gene: 4. Germline CDR1 SGHRS, CDR2 YFSETQ. CDR3 coding DNA: TGCGCCAGCAGCTCGAGGACTAGCGGGAGTAATGAGCAGTTCTTC. Its protein is CASSSRTSGSNEQFF.

The V gene is TRBV28, the J gene TRBJ2-7, with D unclear. V dropped 3 bases and J dropped 1 base, with 7 bases sitting between them. The CDR3 sequence is 13 residues long. Looked up from germline, CDR1 is MDHEN and CDR2 is SYDVKM. The DNA of the CDR3 is TGTGCCAGCAGTTTCAGGCAGTCCTACGAGCAGTACTTC. Translated: CASSFRQSYEQYF.

The rearrangement links TRBV3-1 (or the pseudogene TRBV3-2) to TRBJ2-5, with 9 nucleotides matching TRBD1. The CDR3 length is 14 residues. The germline V gene encodes CDR1 LGHDT and CDR2 YNNKEL (reference sequence). The trim removed 2 bases at V and 4 bases at J, leaving 2 bases unmatched. This chain's CDR3 is CASSQNRGRETQYF. CDR3 DNA: TGTGCCAGCAGCCAAAACAGGGGGCGAGAGACCCAGTACTTC.

This rearrangement joins TRBV29-1 to TRBJ1-1; unclear D gene. The ends were cut back, 4 bases at V and 7 bases at J, with 16 bases in the middle. The CDR3 is 13 amino acids. Germline CDR1 is SQVTM and CDR2 is ANQGSEA. The CDR3 region is CSVGRASSSEAFF. CDR3 sequence (DNA): TGCAGCGTTGGGAGGGCTTCCAGCAGTGAAGCTTTCTTT.

V usage is TRBV5-1 and J usage is TRBJ2-1; 7 bases are a match to TRBD1. The J segment lost 10 bases and the V segment lost 4 bases, leaving 8 bases of the junction unmatched. The CDR3 runs to 13 residues. Germline V gene sequence: CDR1 SGHRS, CDR2 YFSETQ. The CDR3 bases are TGCGCCAGCAGCCCATACCGGGACAGCGAGCAGTTCTTC. Protein: CASSPYRDSEQFF.

The sample holds one count of this clone. The rearrangement uses TRBV28 and TRBJ2-7; D is unresolved. CDR1 MDHEN and CDR2 SYDVKM come from the germline V gene. This CDR3 comprises 16 residues. Trimming cost V 1 base and J 0 bases, with 13 bases left between them. This CDR3 is CASSLSRRLSSYEQYF. CDR3 DNA sequence: TGTGCCAGCAGTTTATCTAGACGCCTCAGCTCCTACGAGCAGTACTTC.

This clone has only a few counts. V and J are TRBV24-1 and TRBJ1-2, with TRBD1 matching 11 bases. Trimming took 5 bases from V and 8 from J; bases not matched to a gene: 9. CDR1 KGHDR and CDR2 SFDVKD come from the germline V gene. This CDR3 has 15 amino acids. Here the CDR3 DNA reads TGTGCCACCAGTGGTCCCGGGACAGGGGGTCCAGGCTACACCTTC. Translating gives CATSGPGTGGPGYTF.

DNA of the CDR3: TGCGCCAGCAGCTTGGGAGGCAACCTTGGGGCTAGCGGGAGTCGCGATACGCAGTATTTT. It encodes CASSLGGNLGASGSRDTQYF. The chain couples TRBV5-1 to TRBJ2-3; 10 bases are a match to TRBD2. The junction had 19 bases not matched to a gene; V was cut back by 0 bases and J by 6 bases. The CDR3 runs 20 residues. The germline CDR1 and CDR2 sequences are SGHRS and YFSETQ.

Of note for this clone: The junction departs from germline at one end; a sequencing error may be responsible. The chain combines TRBV7-7 with TRBJ2-5; the match to TRBD2 covers 9 bases. This CDR3 is 16 amino acids long. Germline lookup yields CDR1 SSHAT and CDR2 FNYEAQ (reference sequence). In DNA form, the CDR3 reads TGTGCTAGCAGCTTAGCGGGGGCAGGCTCGGGAGAGACCCAGTACTTC. Protein: CASSLAGAGSGETQYF.

The V and J genes are TRBV27 and TRBJ2-3; the D gene is possibly TRBD1 (6 bases). The V gene lost 2 bases and the J gene lost 4 bases, with 13 bases spanning the gap. Germline CDR1 is MNHEY and CDR2 is SMNVEV (reference sequence). The CDR3 loop spans 15 amino acids. The CDR3 protein is CASSLRPGVADTQYF. In nucleotides, the CDR3 is TGTGCCAGCAGTTTAAGGCCAGGGGTTGCAGATACGCAGTATTTT.

This clone is medium-sized (0.01 to 0.1%) within its sample. The V gene is TRBV13, the J gene TRBJ1-3; D is possibly TRBD1 (6 bases). CDR3 length: 13 amino acids. Germline V lookup: CDR1 PRHDT, CDR2 FYEKMQ (reference sequence). V lost 5 bases and J 2 bases, leaving 7 bases between the germline ends. The CDR3 is CASSHRAGNTIYF. Written as DNA, the CDR3 is TGTGCCAGCAGCCACAGGGCTGGAAACACCATATATTTT.

The CDR3 loop reads CATGTRVLTGELFF. The CDR3 DNA is TGTGCCACCGGGACTAGGGTACTCACCGGGGAGCTGTTTTTT. The rearrangement uses TRBV27 and TRBJ2-2; the match to TRBD2 covers 8 bases. Germline values: CDR1 MNHEY, CDR2 SMNVEV (reference sequence). The CDR3 consists of 14 residues. The trim removed 10 bases at V and 4 bases at J, leaving 8 bases unmatched.

The genes are TRBV5-1 and TRBJ2-2, with D possibly matching TRBD2 (6 bases). CDR3 length equals 14 residues. Germline loops: CDR1 SGHRS, CDR2 YFSETQ. Between the trimmed V and J ends, which lost 7 bases and 0 bases, there was a span of 10 bases. CDR3 residues: CASWRDSNTGELFF. The DNA of the CDR3 is TGCGCCAGCTGGCGGGACTCGAACACCGGGGAGCTGTTTTTT.

The genes are TRBV28 and TRBJ1-1, with 9 bases aligning to TRBD1. The CDR3 is 13 amino acids. The V segment lost 2 bases and the J segment 10 bases; nucleotides outside the gene matches: 5. Germline CDR1 MDHEN, CDR2 SYDVKM. CDR3 protein: CASSLGTGMGAFF. CDR3 coding DNA: TGTGCCAGCAGTTTAGGGACAGGGATGGGAGCTTTCTTT.

The chain links TRBV19 to TRBJ1-5; TRBD1 might be the D (6 bases). Germline CDR1 is LNHDA and CDR2 is SQIVND (reference sequence). V lost 5 bases to trimming and J lost 2 bases, with 16 bases between them. The CDR3 consists of 16 residues. CDR3 region: CASSASLGGGNQPQHF. The CDR3 DNA follows: TGTGCCAGTAGTGCCTCGTTAGGGGGTGGCAATCAGCCCCAGCATTTT.

This clone was detected once. The chain joins TRBV24-1 to TRBJ2-1; TRBD1 is a possible D gene (6 bases). This CDR3 has 17 amino acids. Germline CDR1 reads KGHDR; CDR2 reads SFDVKD. V was shortened by 3 bases and J by 0 bases, with 14 bases between the two germline ends. The CDR3 DNA follows: TGTGCCACCAGTGATGCCGGACAGCCCAGCTCCTACAATGAGCAGTTCTTC. Residues: CATSDAGQPSSYNEQFF.

The V and J genes are TRBV18 and TRBJ2-5; D gene ambiguous. Trimming shortened V by 3 bases and J by 0 bases, and 11 bases separated the two germline ends. This CDR3 comprises 15 residues. From germline, CDR1 is KGHSH and CDR2 LQKENI. As DNA, the CDR3 is TGTGCCAGCTCACCGGTCCAAGCATACCAAGAGACCCAGTACTTC. Encoded protein: CASSPVQAYQETQYF.

This chain joins TRBV19 and TRBJ2-1; TRBD2 matches 15 bases. Germline CDR1 and CDR2: LNHDA and SQIVND (reference sequence). V gave up 5 bases and J gave up 2 bases; unmatched junction bases: 10. CDR3 size: 19 residues. CDR3: CASSVGLAGGSFAYNEQFF. The DNA of the CDR3 is TGTGCCAGTAGTGTCGGACTAGCGGGAGGGTCTTTCGCCTACAATGAGCAGTTCTTC.

The chain carries TRBV6-5 and TRBJ2-7; D gene ambiguous. The CDR3 sequence is 13 residues long. Trimming removed 8 bases from V and 7 bases from J, with 18 bases in between. CDR1 is MNHEY, CDR2 SVGAGI, per germline. CDR3 DNA: TGTGCCAGCGTACCGGGTCGGGTCTTAGAGCAGTACTTC. Translation: CASVPGRVLEQYF.

The V call is TRBV24-1, the J call TRBJ2-2; tentative D call: TRBD1 (6 bases). The CDR3 consists of 15 residues. The ends were cut back, 7 bases at V and 5 bases at J, with 16 bases in the middle. CDR1 is KGHDR, CDR2 SFDVKD, per germline. The CDR3, as DNA: TGTGCCACCAGCGACCACAGAACAGGGACCGGGGAGCTGTTTTTT. Translating gives CATSDHRTGTGELFF.

The chain is built from TRBV7-9 and TRBJ2-5; 10 nucleotides agree with TRBD1. This CDR3 region has 20 residues. The J segment lost 5 bases and the V segment lost 5 bases, leaving 23 bases of the junction unmatched. CDR1 and CDR2 from the germline V gene are SEHNR and FQNEAQ (reference sequence). CDR3 coding DNA: TGTGCCAGCAGCAGGGACCGGGACAGGGGCCTCTACGGCCCCGGGGAGACCCAGTACTTC. It is translated as CASSRDRDRGLYGPGETQYF.

The chain employs TRBV6-5 and TRBJ1-1; 9 bases align to TRBD1. The CDR3 loop spans 13 amino acids. The germline CDR1 and CDR2 sequences are MNHEY and SVGAGI. The V gene end was trimmed by 7 bases and the J gene end by 12 bases; junction bases not matched to a gene: 12. The CDR3 loop is CASTDPGQGVSFF. The CDR3 DNA reads TGTGCCAGCACCGATCCGGGACAGGGAGTGTCTTTCTTT.

V gene TRBV18 combines with J gene TRBJ2-1; D not resolved. The V and J ends lost 1 base and 0 bases respectively, with 7 bases between them. The CDR3 covers 15 residues. Germline V lookup: CDR1 KGHSH, CDR2 LQKENI. The CDR3 DNA sequence: TGTGCCAGCTCACCACGCGGAAGCTCCTACAATGAGCAGTTCTTC. Amino acids: CASSPRGSSYNEQFF.